One sample yielded the 5 T cell receptor beta chains listed below, sequenced in a study of STAT5B mutations in CD4+ large granular lymphocyte leukemia. TCRdb's table, derived via immunoSEQ multiplex PCR, lists solely in-frame clones and lacks some. Among a few thousand clones, roughly 84% were seen once, and the ten largest hold over 5%. Sample: PBMCs. These receptors came from a woman in her 70s with CD4+ T-cell large granular lymphocyte leukemia.

This CDR3 reads CASSPRITANTEAFF. The CDR3 DNA follows: TGTGCCAGCAGCCCCCGGATAACAGCGAACACTGAAGCTTTCTTT. This chain links TRBV28 with TRBJ1-1; unclear D gene. The CDR3 contains 15 residues. V was trimmed by 6 bases and J by 1 base, leaving 15 bases between them. Looked up from germline, CDR1 is MDHEN and CDR2 is SYDVKM.

The chain carries TRBV5-4 and TRBJ2-1; 11 positions match TRBD2. V lost 0 bases to trimming and J lost 10 bases; unmatched junction nucleotides: 3. This CDR3 spans 14 amino acids. Germline-derived CDR1 and CDR2 are SGHNT and YYREEE (reference sequence). The CDR3 here is CASSLASGGPEQFF. In DNA, the CDR3 is TGTGCCAGCAGCTTGGCTAGCGGGGGGCCCGAGCAGTTCTTC.

The gene calls are TRBV28 and TRBJ1-2; TRBD1 agrees at 9 bases. Unmatched junction bases numbered 8, after V lost 2 bases and J lost 7 bases. The CDR3 loop spans 15 amino acids. Germline CDR1 reads MDHEN; CDR2 reads SYDVKM. CDR3 bases: TGTGCCAGCAGTTTAGGGACAGGGTTTGAGTCTGGCTACACCTTC. Its translation is CASSLGTGFESGYTF.

The V call is TRBV10-3, the J call TRBJ1-4; D remains ambiguous. There are 15 residues in the CDR3. Germline V gene data show CDR1 as ENHRY and CDR2 as SYGVKD. The ends were cut back, 4 bases at V and 8 bases at J, with 17 bases in the middle. Here the CDR3 DNA reads TGTGCCATCAGTGCCGGAGGAGCGGGGAAGGAAAAACTGTTTTTT. It yields the protein CAISAGGAGKEKLFF.

The gene calls are TRBV29-1 and TRBJ1-1; tentative D call: TRBD1 (5 bases). V lost 7 bases and J 1 base, leaving 16 bases between the germline ends. Looked up from germline, CDR1 is SQVTM and CDR2 is ANQGSEA. The CDR3 contains 14 residues. CDR3 coding DNA: TGCAGCGGGACATTGACAGAAACGAACACTGAAGCTTTCTTT. This sequence encodes CSGTLTETNTEAFF.